This TCR beta chain was obtained from a study of cytomegalovirus exposure and HLA in healthy donors. Notes on this clone: Its antigen is undetermined.

This PCR relied on a set of 60 Vbeta primers and 13 Jbeta primers. Sequencing used immunoSEQ multiplex PCR; TCRdb keeps in-frame clones, though not all of them. The table lists approximately 170,000 clones, roughly three quarters of them singletons. Findings and limits, study-wide: Fewer N-insertions than the approximately 700-donor mean were reportedly shown by an Asian-associated ancestry cluster in a later analysis.

Germline trimming cut 7 bases from V and 2 bases from J; bases unmatched to any gene: 5. The CDR3 totals 14 residues. Germline V lookup: CDR1 MNHEY, CDR2 SVGAGI. This chain connects TRBV6-5 to TRBJ2-7; 10 bases align to TRBD1. What was sequenced was PBMCs. The sequence came from a woman aged 18-35 years in good health and CMV-seronegative. The CDR3 spells CASKPGQGPYEQYF. CDR3 nucleotides: TGTGCCAGCAAACCGGGACAGGGGCCCTACGAGCAGTACTTC.